This T cell receptor (beta chain) was sequenced for a study of siplizumab effects on memory and regulatory T cells. The CDR3 runs to 13 residues. Looked up from germline, CDR1 is LNHNV and CDR2 is YYDKDF (reference sequence). Trimming cost V 3 bases and J 8 bases, with 13 bases left between them. A few donor pairs also had unstimulated CD4+ and CD8+ naive and memory subsets sequenced. Assay used: immunoSEQ multiplex PCR; TCRdb lists only in-frame clones, some missing. The data show tens of thousands of clones, 95% to 98% seen once. Sequencing used naive CD8+ T cells sorted from blood. V usage is TRBV15 and J usage is TRBJ1-1; no clear D gene. The receptor was derived from a human donor in good health. CDR3 in DNA: TGTGCCACCAGCAGGGAAATAAACAACGAAGCTTTCTTT. Translating gives CATSREINNEAFF. Full variable domain (rest looked up from reference TRBV15 and TRBJ1-1): DAMVIQNPRYQVTQFGKPVTLSCSQTLNHNVMYWYQQKSSQAPKLLFHYYDKDFNNEADTPDNFQSRRPNTSFCFLDIRSPGLGDTAMYLCATSREINNEAFFGQGTRLTVV.